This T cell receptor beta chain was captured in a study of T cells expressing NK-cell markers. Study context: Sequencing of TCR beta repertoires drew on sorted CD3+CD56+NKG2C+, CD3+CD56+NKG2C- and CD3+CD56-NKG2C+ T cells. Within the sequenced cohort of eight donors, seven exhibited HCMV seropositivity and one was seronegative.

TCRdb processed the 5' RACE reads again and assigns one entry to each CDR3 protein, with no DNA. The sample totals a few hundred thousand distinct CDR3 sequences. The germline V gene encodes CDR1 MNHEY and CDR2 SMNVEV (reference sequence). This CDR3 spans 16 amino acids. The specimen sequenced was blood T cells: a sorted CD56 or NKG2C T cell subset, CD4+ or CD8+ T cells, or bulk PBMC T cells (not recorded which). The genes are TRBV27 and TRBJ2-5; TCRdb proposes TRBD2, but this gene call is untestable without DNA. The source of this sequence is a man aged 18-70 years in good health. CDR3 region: CASSLLAGALQETQYF.